These T cell receptor beta chains were read from a single sample in a study of OX40 agonist ivuxolimab in advanced cancers. TCRdb keeps only in-frame clones here, not all; method: immunoSEQ multiplex PCR. The sample contains about 84,000 clones, 84% of which appear only once. Sequencing used CD4+ or CD8+ T cells sorted from blood, obtained in a trial of the OX40 agonist ivuxolimab. The receptors come from an adult with an advanced solid tumor such as melanoma, head and neck, liver or kidney cancer. The CDR3 runs from the conserved cysteine through the conserved F or W. A D gene is named only where the DNA matches it firmly. Not every row has a clone size; where given, it reads once, few, many or a size class.

clone size,J gene,V gene,D gene,CDR3 protein,CDR3 DNA
NA,TRBJ1-3,TRBV7-8,NA,CASSRTGLSGNTIYF,TGTGCCAGCAGCCGAACAGGGCTTTCTGGAAACACCATATATTTT
NA,TRBJ2-5,TRBV7-7,NA,CASSLAFSGGTETQYF,TGTGCCAGCAGCTTAGCCTTTTCCGGGGGCACGGAGACCCAGTACTTC
NA,TRBJ2-3,TRBV7-5,NA,CARSPQGGLTSGPSCTDTQYF,TGTGCCAGAAGCCCCCAAGGGGGCTTGACTAGCGGGCCATCATGCACAGATACGCAGTATTTT
NA,TRBJ1-1,TRBV18,NA,CASSLYRNTEAFF,TGTGCCAGCTCACTATATAGGAACACTGAAGCTTTCTTT
NA,TRBJ1-6,TRBV5-1,NA,CASSPAAGASPLHF,TGCGCCAGCAGCCCGGCCGCCGGGGCTTCACCCCTCCACTTT
NA,TRBJ1-6,TRBV5-1,TRBD1,CASSLEGASYNSPLHF,TGCGCCAGCAGCTTGGAGGGGGCGTCCTATAATTCACCCCTCCACTTT
NA,TRBJ1-6,TRBV30,NA,CAWSVNSPLHF,TGTGCCTGGAGTGTGAATTCACCCCTCCACTTT
NA,TRBJ1-2,TRBV28,NA,CASTRTAVGYTF,TGTGCCAGCACCCGGACAGCGGTTGGCTACACCTTC
NA,TRBJ2-7,TRBV30,TRBD1,CAWRGTGAYEQYF,TGTGCCTGGAGGGGGACAGGGGCCTACGAGCAGTACTTC
once,TRBJ2-5,TRBV7-3,TRBD1,CASSFNGQGPEETQYF,TGTGCCAGCAGCTTTAACGGACAGGGCCCCGAAGAGACCCAGTACTTC
once,TRBJ2-2,TRBV5-6,NA,CASSLVGMGFFGELFF,TGTGCCAGCAGCTTGGTGGGAATGGGTTTCTTCGGGGAGCTGTTTTTT